Sequencing of this T cell receptor (beta chain) was carried out in a study of CD8 T cells in Susac syndrome. Random-hexamer reverse transcription was applied to 0.5 to 1 ug RNA. A single record per CDR3 protein comes from TCRdb applying MiXCR to the immunoSEQ multiplex PCR reads. The sample has around 170,000 distinct CDR3 sequences; approximately 96% are singletons. The CDR3 is 14 residues long. Germline V gene sequence: CDR1 LGHDT, CDR2 YNNKEL (reference sequence). The germline V and J ends were trimmed by 0 bases and 2 bases, with 7 bases remaining between them. This clonotype was sampled from a human donor with Susac syndrome. The chain joins TRBV3-1 to TRBJ1-1; possibly TRBD1 for D (5 bases). Sequenced input: CD4+ T cells from PBMCs. The CDR3 coding sequence is TGTGCCAGCAGCCAAGATTGGGACAACACTGAAGCTTTCTTT. It is translated as CASSQDWDNTEAFF.